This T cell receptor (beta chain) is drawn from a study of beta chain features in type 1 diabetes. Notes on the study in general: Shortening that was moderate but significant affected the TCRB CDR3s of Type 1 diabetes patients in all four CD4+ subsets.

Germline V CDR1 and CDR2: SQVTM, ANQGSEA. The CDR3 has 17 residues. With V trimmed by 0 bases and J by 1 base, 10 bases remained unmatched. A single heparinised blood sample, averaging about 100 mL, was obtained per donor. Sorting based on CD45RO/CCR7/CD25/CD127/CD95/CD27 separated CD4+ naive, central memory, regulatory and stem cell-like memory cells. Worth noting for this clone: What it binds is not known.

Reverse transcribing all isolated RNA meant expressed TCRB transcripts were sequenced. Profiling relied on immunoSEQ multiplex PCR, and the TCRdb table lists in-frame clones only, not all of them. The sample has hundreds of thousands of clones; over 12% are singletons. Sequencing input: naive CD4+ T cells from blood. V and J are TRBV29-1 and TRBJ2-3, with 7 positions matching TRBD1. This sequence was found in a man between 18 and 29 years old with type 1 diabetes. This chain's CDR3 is CSVEEKYRGSGTDTQYF. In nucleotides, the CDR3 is TGCAGCGTTGAAGAAAAGTACAGGGGCTCGGGCACAGATACGCAGTATTTT.